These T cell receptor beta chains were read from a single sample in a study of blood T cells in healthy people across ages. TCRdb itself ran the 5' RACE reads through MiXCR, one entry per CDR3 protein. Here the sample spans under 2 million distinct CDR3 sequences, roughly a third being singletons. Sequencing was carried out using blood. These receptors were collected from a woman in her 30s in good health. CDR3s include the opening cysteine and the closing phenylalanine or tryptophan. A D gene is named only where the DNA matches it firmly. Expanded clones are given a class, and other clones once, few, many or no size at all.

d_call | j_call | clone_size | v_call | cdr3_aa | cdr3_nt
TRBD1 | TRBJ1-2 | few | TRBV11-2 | CASGLGGTGGYGYTF | TGTGCCAGCGGCCTCGGAGGGACAGGGGGCTATGGCTACACCTTC
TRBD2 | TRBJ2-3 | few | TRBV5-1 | CASSLAPGGLGDTQYF | TGCGCCAGCAGCTTGGCCCCGGGGGGGCTTGGAGATACGCAGTATTTT
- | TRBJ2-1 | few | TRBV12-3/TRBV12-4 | CASSPLGFMGDEQFF | TGTGCCAGCAGCCCACTTGGCTTCATGGGGGATGAGCAGTTCTTC
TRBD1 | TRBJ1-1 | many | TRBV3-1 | CASSPLGQGTEAFF | TGTGCCAGCAGCCCACTCGGACAGGGCACTGAAGCTTTCTTT
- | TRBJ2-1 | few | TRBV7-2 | CASSLVLLVGGPFNEQFF | TGTGCCAGCAGCTTAGTTTTGTTGGTGGGGGGCCCTTTCAATGAGCAGTTCTTC
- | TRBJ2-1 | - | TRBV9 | CASSVEIGSYNEQFF | TGTGCCAGCAGCGTAGAAATAGGCTCCTACAATGAGCAGTTCTTC
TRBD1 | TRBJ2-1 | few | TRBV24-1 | CATSDAGTGGEQFF | TGTGCCACCAGTGATGCCGGGACAGGCGGTGAGCAGTTCTTC
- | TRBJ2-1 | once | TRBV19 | CASSNQIGSVPYNEQFF | TGTGCCAGTAGTAACCAGATTGGGAGCGTGCCCTACAATGAGCAGTTCTTC
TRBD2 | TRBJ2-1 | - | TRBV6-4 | CASRASGGASYNEQFF | TGTGCCAGCAGAGCTAGCGGGGGGGCCTCCTACAATGAGCAGTTCTTC
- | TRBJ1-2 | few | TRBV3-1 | CASSQTYRDPGYTF | TGTGCCAGCAGCCAAACCTACAGGGATCCCGGCTACACCTTC
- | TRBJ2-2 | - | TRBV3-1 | CASSQMGDTGELFF | TGTGCCAGCAGCCAAATGGGGGACACCGGGGAGCTGTTTTTT
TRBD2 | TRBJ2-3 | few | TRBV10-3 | CATLEAGFWGDTQYF | TGTGCCACCCTAGAAGCGGGATTCTGGGGAGATACGCAGTATTTT
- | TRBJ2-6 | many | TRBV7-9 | CASSLRRSVSGANVLTF | TGTGCCAGCAGCTTAAGACGATCGGTTTCTGGGGCCAACGTCCTGACTTTC
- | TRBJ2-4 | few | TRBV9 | CASNVGTYDIQYF | TGTGCCAGCAACGTGGGTACATATGACATTCAGTACTTC
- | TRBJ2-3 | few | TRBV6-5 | CASSYRPSGTDTQYF | TGTGCCAGCAGTTACCGTCCTAGCGGCACAGATACGCAGTATTTT
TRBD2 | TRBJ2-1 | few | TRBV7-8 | CASSFGLAGGGVGQFF | TGTGCCAGCAGCTTTGGACTAGCGGGGGGTGGAGTCGGGCAGTTCTTC
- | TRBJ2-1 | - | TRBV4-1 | CASSQWAAGTHYNEQFF | TGCGCCAGCAGCCAATGGGCGGCAGGGACCCACTACAATGAGCAGTTCTTC
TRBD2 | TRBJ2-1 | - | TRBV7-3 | CASSSLGGGEQFF | TGTGCCAGCAGCAGCTTGGGGGGGGGGGAGCAGTTCTTC
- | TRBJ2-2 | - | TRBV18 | CASSPSEGANTGELFF | TGTGCCAGCTCACCCTCGGAGGGGGCAAACACCGGGGAGCTGTTTTTT
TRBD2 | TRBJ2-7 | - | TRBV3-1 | CASSPLSGSNYEQYF | TGTGCCAGCAGCCCCCTTAGCGGGAGTAACTACGAGCAGTACTTC
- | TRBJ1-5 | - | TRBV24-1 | CATSDAGTGQPQHF | TGTGCCACCAGTGATGCGGGAACGGGTCAGCCCCAGCATTTT
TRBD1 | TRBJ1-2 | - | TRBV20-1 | CSARAPDRERRGYTF | TGCAGTGCTAGAGCACCCGACAGGGAAAGACGGGGCTACACCTTC
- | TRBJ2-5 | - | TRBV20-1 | CSTTTAKGTQYF | TGCAGTACCACTACCGCCAAGGGGACCCAGTACTTC
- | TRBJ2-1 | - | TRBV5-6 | CASSEWGFHEQFF | TGTGCCAGCAGCGAGTGGGGTTTCCATGAGCAGTTCTTC
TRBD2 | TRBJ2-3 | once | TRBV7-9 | CASSLLAGGPQGTQYF | TGTGCCAGCAGCTTACTAGCGGGGGGCCCCCAGGGGACGCAGTATTTT
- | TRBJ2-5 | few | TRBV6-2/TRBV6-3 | CASGTGVPAETQYF | TGTGCCAGCGGCACCGGAGTCCCAGCGGAGACCCAGTACTTC
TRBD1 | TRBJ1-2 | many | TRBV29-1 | CSVADREGYGYTF | TGCAGCGTCGCAGACAGGGAGGGGTATGGCTACACCTTC
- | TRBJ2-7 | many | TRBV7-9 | CASSLIQGSEQYF | TGTGCCAGCAGCTTAATTCAGGGATCCGAGCAGTACTTC
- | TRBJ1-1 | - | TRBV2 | CASKDTEAFF | TGTGCCAGCAAGGACACTGAAGCTTTCTTT
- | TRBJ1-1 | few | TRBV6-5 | CASSLLEEGRTEAFF | TGTGCCAGCAGCCTACTTGAGGAGGGGAGGACTGAAGCTTTCTTT
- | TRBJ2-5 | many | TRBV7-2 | CASSFLASASQETQYF | TGTGCCAGCAGCTTTCTTGCGAGCGCCTCCCAAGAGACCCAGTACTTC
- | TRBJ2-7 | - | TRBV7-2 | CASSLTTAYEQYF | TGTGCCAGCAGCTTGACTACTGCCTACGAGCAGTACTTC
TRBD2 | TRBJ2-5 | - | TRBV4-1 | CASSQDWGGPRTQYF | TGCGCCAGCAGCCAAGATTGGGGGGGACCGCGGACCCAGTACTTC
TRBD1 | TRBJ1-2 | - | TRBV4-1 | CASSQFSDRGGYGYTF | TGCGCCAGCAGCCAATTCTCGGACAGGGGCGGCTATGGCTACACCTTC
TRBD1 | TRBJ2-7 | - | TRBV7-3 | CVSSSQGAREQYF | TGTGTCAGCAGCTCACAGGGGGCGAGGGAGCAGTACTTC
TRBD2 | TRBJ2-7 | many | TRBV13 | CASSPSSGGVYEQYF | TGTGCCAGCAGCCCCAGTAGCGGGGGGGTCTACGAGCAGTACTTC
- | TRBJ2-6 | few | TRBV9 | CASNSAGANVLTF | TGTGCCAGCAATTCCGCTGGGGCCAACGTCCTGACTTTC
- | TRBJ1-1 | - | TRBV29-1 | CSVEGGVNTEAFF | TGCAGCGTTGAAGGGGGAGTGAACACTGAAGCTTTCTTT
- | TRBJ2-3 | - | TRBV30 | CAWSVRQKGTDTQYF | TGTGCCTGGAGTGTGCGGCAGAAAGGCACAGATACGCAGTATTTT
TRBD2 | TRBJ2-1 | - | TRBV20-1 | CSASRGSGPYNEQFF | TGCAGTGCTAGTCGGGGTAGCGGGCCTTACAATGAGCAGTTCTTC
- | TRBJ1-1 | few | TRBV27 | CASSRTGSFTEAFF | TGTGCCAGCAGTCGTACAGGTAGCTTCACTGAAGCTTTCTTT
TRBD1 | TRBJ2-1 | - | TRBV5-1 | CASSLAGGDKKTITDNEQFF | TGCGCCAGCAGCTTGGCAGGGGGAGATAAGAAAACAATTACAGACAATGAGCAGTTCTTC
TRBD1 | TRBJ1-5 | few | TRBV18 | CASSGQNNQPQHF | TGTGCCAGCTCGGGACAGAACAATCAGCCCCAGCATTTT
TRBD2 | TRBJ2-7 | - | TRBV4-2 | CASSQELLALGDYEQYF | TGTGCCAGCAGCCAAGAATTACTAGCGTTGGGTGACTACGAGCAGTACTTC
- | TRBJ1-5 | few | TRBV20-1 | CSAHSKAANQPQHF | TGCAGTGCCCATAGTAAGGCAGCAAATCAGCCCCAGCATTTT
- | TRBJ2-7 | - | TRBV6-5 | CAIRGLSSYEQYF | TGTGCCATAAGGGGTCTGAGCTCCTACGAGCAGTACTTC
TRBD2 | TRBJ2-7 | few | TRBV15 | CATSPEGGGSYEQYF | TGTGCCACCAGCCCCGAGGGCGGGGGCTCCTACGAGCAGTACTTC
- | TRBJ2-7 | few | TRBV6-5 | CASKPGTETYEQYF | TGTGCCAGCAAGCCAGGAACCGAGACCTACGAGCAGTACTTC
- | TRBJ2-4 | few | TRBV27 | CASSFWGSHEQYF | TGTGCCAGCAGTTTTTGGGGATCCCATGAGCAGTACTTC
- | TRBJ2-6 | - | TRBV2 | CASSQTDVRANVLTF | TGTGCCAGCAGCCAGACGGACGTTAGGGCCAACGTCCTGACTTTC
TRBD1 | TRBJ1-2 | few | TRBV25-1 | CASRADPGQGYGYTF | TGTGCCAGCAGGGCCGATCCGGGACAGGGCTATGGCTACACCTTC
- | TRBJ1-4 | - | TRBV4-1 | CASSQDQLGGGGKLFF | TGCGCCAGCAGCCAAGATCAATTGGGGGGCGGGGGGAAACTGTTTTTT
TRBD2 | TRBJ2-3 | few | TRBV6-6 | CASSYAAGGSTDTQYF | TGTGCCAGCAGTTACGCAGCGGGGGGCAGCACAGATACGCAGTATTTT
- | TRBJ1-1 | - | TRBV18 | CASSTGREAFF | TGTGCCAGCTCAACAGGCCGAGAAGCTTTCTTT
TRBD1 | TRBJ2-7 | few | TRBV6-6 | CASSYSPRDRLSLEQYF | TGTGCCAGCAGTTACTCTCCTCGGGACAGGCTATCGTTGGAGCAGTACTTC
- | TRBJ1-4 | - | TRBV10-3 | CAISEGWDEKRFF | TGTGCCATCAGTGAAGGTTGGGATGAAAAACGGTTTTTT